This TCR beta chain was retrieved from a study of cytomegalovirus exposure and HLA in healthy donors. Overall study findings and caveats: Specificity for CMV antigens was confirmed in vitro for three of the CMV-associated chains. Analysis was performed later, and it showed HLA-associated TCR beta chains to be more clonally expanded than equally common others. Researchers counted 150 to 200 TCR beta chains as cytomegalovirus-associated.

For this clone: What it binds is unknown.

PCR employed 60 Vbeta and 13 Jbeta primers. Some clones are missing from TCRdb's copy, which holds only in-frame ones; the method was immunoSEQ multiplex PCR. The sample holds tens of thousands of clones, approximately 74% seen once. The J segment lost 7 bases and the V segment lost 3 bases, leaving 4 bases of the junction unmatched. Germline-derived CDR1 and CDR2 are SGDLS and YYNGEE. The CDR3 spans 15 residues. The chain carries TRBV9 and TRBJ1-6; 10 bases line up with TRBD1. Sequencing was done on a sample of PBMCs. The clonotype originates from a man aged 25 to 40 in good health and CMV-seronegative. The CDR3 here is CASSAMGQGNSPLHF. In nucleotides, the CDR3 is TGTGCCAGCAGCGCTATGGGACAGGGGAATTCACCCCTCCACTTT.